The subject of this entry is one TCR beta chain. Antigen specificity is unknown. Here immunoSEQ multiplex PCR was the method, and the copy in TCRdb shows in-frame clones only, minus some. Found here are a few hundred thousand clones, around 86% of them singletons; the top ten hold about 1%. The sample belongs to a study of cytomegalovirus exposure and HLA in healthy donors. Study information: Per a later analysis, the roughly 670 first-cohort and 120 validation repertoires shared one platform.

Study outcomes and limitations: According to reports, the classifier identified cytomegalovirus status with high specificity and sensitivity. Clusters of TCRs from the first cohort tended to co-occur in the roughly 120 validation repertoires (as a later analysis found).

CDR1 is SGHVS and CDR2 is FNYEAQ in the germline V gene. V lost 1 base, J lost 0 bases, and 9 bases lay in between. This CDR3 contains 15 residues. The donors belonged to the roughly 120-subject validation cohort, separate from the roughly 650-subject first cohort. The sequence was collected from a woman younger than 30 in good health and CMV-seronegative. Sequenced input: PBMCs. The V and J genes are TRBV7-6 and TRBJ1-2; D is undetermined. The CDR3 DNA follows: TGTGCCAGCAGCTTAGAAGGGAGGGCTAACTATGGCTACACCTTC. It is translated as CASSLEGRANYGYTF. The full variable domain, completed using reference TRBV7-6 and TRBJ1-2, is GAGVSQSPRYKVTKRGQDVALRCDPISGHVSLYWYRQALGQGPEFLTYFNYEAQQDKSGLPNDRFSAERPEGSISTLTIQRTEQRDSAMYRCASSLEGRANYGYTFGSGTRLTVV.